These 2 T cell receptor beta chains share one sample of origin, sequenced in a study of cytomegalovirus exposure and HLA in healthy donors. With 60 Vbeta and 13 Jbeta primers, the PCR was carried out. Sequenced by immunoSEQ multiplex PCR; TCRdb stores in-frame clones only, minus some. The table shows roughly 80,000 clones, with around 76% occurring only once. Sequencing was carried out using PBMCs. Every receptor here comes from a male donor in good health and CMV-seropositive.

V and J are TRBV12-5 and TRBJ2-5; TRBD2 might be the D (5 bases). CDR3 size: 13 residues. Trimming pared 2 bases from V and 1 base from J, leaving 5 bases between. Germline CDR1 is LGHNT and CDR2 is FRNRAP. In DNA form, the CDR3 reads TGTGCTAGTGGTTTGACTAGCCAAGAGACCCAGTACTTC. This gives the protein CASGLTSQETQYF.

This clone has a single count. V is TRBV15 and J is TRBJ1-3; 7 bases match TRBD1. Trimming took 2 bases from V and 2 from J; bases not matched to a gene: 6. The CDR3 length is 16 residues. Germline CDR1 and CDR2: LNHNV and YYDKDF (reference sequence). CDR3: CATSRQRTGAGNTIYF. The CDR3 nucleotides read TGTGCCACCAGCAGACAACGCACAGGGGCTGGAAACACCATATATTTT.